The count of the clone carrying this TCR beta chain is one. Antigen specificity is unknown. An end of the junction does not agree with germline; a read error may underlie this. This entry comes from a study of Tregs in tolerant kidney transplant recipients. At the level of the study: The nonmyeloablative bone marrow transplants came from related graft donors, with transient mixed chimerism. Points from the study as a whole: Tregs expanded with activated donor B cells seemed most donor-specific.

Clones were read by immunoSEQ multiplex PCR, and TCRdb kept only the in-frame ones, dropping some. Counted here are approximately 100,000 clones, 93% occurring once; the ten biggest clones make up 0.46%. CDR1 is SQVTM, CDR2 ANQGSEA, per germline. The CDR3 runs 11 residues. The chain couples TRBV29-1 to TRBJ1-1; D unresolved. The source material was CD4+ T cells from blood, sampled before the transplant. The sequence derives from a human donor who received a combined kidney and bone marrow transplant. CDR3 nucleotides: TGCAGCGGTGAAACGGGAATTGAAGCTTTCTTT. Translated, it gives CSGETGIEAFF.